In this sample, the clone carrying this T cell receptor (beta chain) turned up many times. The antigen is undetermined. V shed 4 bases and J shed 0 bases, with 5 bases lying between them. The CDR3 length is 13 residues. Germline loops: CDR1 SGDLS, CDR2 YYNGEE. The sample is drawn from a study of T cells after yellow fever vaccination. Points from the study as a whole: Primary-vaccination clones mostly resurfaced post-booster (nearly 97% CD4, approximately 87% CD8).

Making TCR cDNA involved 5'RACE template switching, which added UMIs and a universal primer site. TCRdb reprocessed the 5' RACE reads with MiXCR, giving one entry per CDR3 protein. This table has about 68,000 distinct CDR3 sequences, approximately 6.1% appearing once. This clonotype originated in a man aged 18-30 years who received the YFV17D yellow fever vaccine. The sample here was CD8+ T cells sorted from PBMCs, taken more than 35 days after the first yellow fever vaccination. The rearrangement uses TRBV9 and TRBJ2-1; no definite D call. CDR3 in DNA: TGTGCCAGCAGCCGTAGCTCCTACAATGAGCAGTTCTTC. Its translation is CASSRSSYNEQFF.